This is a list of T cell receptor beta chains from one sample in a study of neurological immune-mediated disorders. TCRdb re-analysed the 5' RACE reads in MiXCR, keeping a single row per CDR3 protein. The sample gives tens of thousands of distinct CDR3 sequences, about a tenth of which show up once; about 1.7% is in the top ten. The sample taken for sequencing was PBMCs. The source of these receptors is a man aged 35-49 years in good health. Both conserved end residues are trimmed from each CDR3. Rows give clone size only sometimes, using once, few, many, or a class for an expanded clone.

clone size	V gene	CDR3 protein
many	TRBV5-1	ASSTAYEQY
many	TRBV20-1	SAFSGQGAYEQY
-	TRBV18	ASSPPDTEAF
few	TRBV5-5	ASSRQGKKETQY
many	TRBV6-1	ASIPRTGKNTEAF
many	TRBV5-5	ASSLVLGTVYEQY
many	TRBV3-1	ASSQASSQSNQPQH
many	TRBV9	ASSRQGLAYEQY
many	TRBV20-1	SALTGISYNEQF
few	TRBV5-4	ASSVYMGTGELF
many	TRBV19	ASSKGNGLDEKLF
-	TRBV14	ARRQGPYEQY
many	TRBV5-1	ASSLGVSGNTEAF
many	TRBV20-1	SARDAGRSMDQPQH
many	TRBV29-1	SATGGGSYGYT
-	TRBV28	ASAQGAPSQETQY
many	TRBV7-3	ASSLMSRGNTDTQY
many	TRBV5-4	ASSFLGGLQNEQF
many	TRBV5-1	ASSPRLAGGIVDTQY
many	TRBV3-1	ASSPHPGDGDYGYT
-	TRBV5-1	ASSQDAGISYEQY
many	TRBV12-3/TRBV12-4	ASSRTGNTEAF
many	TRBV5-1	ASSPQGTYEQY
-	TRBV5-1	ASSLQGGSNEPF
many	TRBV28	ASTPPSLPLMF
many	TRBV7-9	ASSSPLENPTDTQY
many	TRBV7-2	ASSSRQGAKTQY
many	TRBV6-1	ASSERRLYEQY
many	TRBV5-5	ASSFGGRTSGRPGPYNEQF
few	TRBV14	ASSQDLGYYNEQF
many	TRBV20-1	SAASTSGGAYEQF
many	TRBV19	ATRGLVGGEGTQY
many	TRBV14	ASSQGRALGEQF
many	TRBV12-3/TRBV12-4	ASSLKSSYEQY
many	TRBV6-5	ASSYGLNTGELF
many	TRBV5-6	ASSLELPYEQY
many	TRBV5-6	ASSLQRSGTEAF
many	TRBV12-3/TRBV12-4	ASSSSGERGEQF
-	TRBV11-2	ASSSLAPGVGEKLF
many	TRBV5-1	ASSAGGTPNTGELF
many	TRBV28	ASKRTGGTDTQY
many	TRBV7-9	ASSLGDGRNQPQH
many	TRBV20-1	SRGGTGGGKNIQY
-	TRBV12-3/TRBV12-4	ASSLGRLDGYT
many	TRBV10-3	AISVDRDTNSNQPQH
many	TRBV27	ASKRTLGLNNEQF
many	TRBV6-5	ASSYPGGTV
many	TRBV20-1	SASPLGGTVSIYEQY
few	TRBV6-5	ASSFSGGLSEETQY